Each of the 24 T cell receptor beta chains below was sequenced from the same sample in a study of regulatory T cells in long-lasting Graves disease. Assembly of TCR beta libraries relied on iRepertoire HTBI primers together with Arm-PCR of CDR3 regions. TCRdb recomputed calls from the multiplex PCR reads with MiXCR, one row per CDR3 protein. The sample records 500,000 to 800,000 distinct CDR3 sequences, about 32% being singletons. Stated time point: persistent/refractory GD, antithyroid drugs over 5 years with positive TRAb. Scientists built the TCR library using RNA that was extracted from PBMCs. Source: peripheral blood mononuclear cells (PBMCs), taken when the disease was refractory, from a patient treated with antithyroid drugs. The receptor set was obtained from a female donor with Graves disease.

This rearrangement joins TRBV28 to TRBJ1-1, with D uncertain. Germline CDR1 is MDHEN and CDR2 is SYDVKM. V was clipped by 7 bases and J by 0 bases, with 9 bases between them. The CDR3 has 13 residues. CDR3 sequence (DNA): TGTGCCAGCACCGAACTCCTGAACACTGAAGCTTTCTTT. Amino acids: CASTELLNTEAFF.

The chain employs TRBV14 and TRBJ2-7; D unresolved. V was cut by 3 bases and J by 3 bases, with 6 bases left in between. The CDR3 covers 12 residues. The germline V gene has CDR1 SGHDN and CDR2 FVKESK. As DNA, the CDR3 is TGTGCCAGCAGCCATTCTAGCTACGAGCAGTACTTC. This gives the protein CASSHSSYEQYF. Together with reference TRBV14 and TRBJ2-7, the CDR3 gives the full variable domain: EAGVTQFPSHSVIEKGQTVTLRCDPISGHDNLYWYRRVMGKEIKFLLHFVKESKQDESGMPNNRFLAERTGGTYSTLKVQPAELEDSGVYFCASSHSSYEQYFGPGTRLTVT.

This clonotype was picked up many times. This chain connects TRBV27 to TRBJ2-7, with TRBD2 matching over 9 bases. The V segment lost 4 bases and the J segment 0 bases; nucleotides outside the gene matches: 7. This CDR3 comprises 16 residues. Germline CDR1 and CDR2: MNHEY and SMNVEV (reference sequence). CDR3 nucleotide sequence: TGTGCCAGCAGTTCCCCACAGACTAGCGGCTCCTACGAGCAGTACTTC. Residues: CASSSPQTSGSYEQYF.

The rearrangement links TRBV3-1 to TRBJ1-2; D unclear. Germline V gene lookup returns CDR1 LGHDT and CDR2 YNNKEL (reference sequence). Between the trimmed V and J ends, which lost 0 bases and 3 bases, there was a span of 11 bases. The CDR3 runs 15 residues. For the CDR3, the DNA is TGTGCCAGCAGCCAAGAGGGCAGCCCTTACTATGGCTACACCTTC. It specifies CASSQEGSPYYGYTF.

A remark on this clonotype: The junction differs from germline at one of its ends, possibly a read error. This sequence joins TRBV10-2 and TRBJ1-4, with 8 bases matching TRBD1. Germline V gives CDR1 WSHSY, CDR2 SAAADI. The length of the CDR3 is 15 residues. CDR3 in DNA: TGTGCCAGCAGTCCTAGGACAGGGTTTGGTGAAAAACTGTTTTTT. It specifies CASSPRTGFGEKLFF.

The rearrangement links TRBV20-1 to TRBJ2-7; D is tentatively TRBD1 or TRBD2 (6 bases each). Trimming removed 1 base from V and 2 bases from J, with 18 bases in between. This CDR3 is built from 16 residues. Looked up from germline, CDR1 is DFQATT and CDR2 is SNEGSKA (reference sequence). CDR3 nucleotides: TGCAGTGCTAGAGTGGCAGGGAGGACAGAGACCTACGAGCAGTACTTC. This translates into CSARVAGRTETYEQYF.

This clonotype occurred many times. The chain employs TRBV12-3 or TRBV12-4 and TRBJ1-1; 8 positions agree with TRBD1. Trimming at V came to 7 bases and at J to 0 bases, leaving 10 bases not matched to a gene. The CDR3 sequence is 16 residues long. CDR3 region: CASKGQGGVLNTEAFF. CDR3 in DNA: TGTGCCAGCAAAGGACAGGGAGGGGTGCTGAACACTGAAGCTTTCTTT.

The V call is TRBV19, the J call TRBJ1-1; no clear D. The CDR3 totals 14 residues. V was cut by 2 bases and J by 0 bases, with 7 bases left in between. Looked up from germline, CDR1 is LNHDA and CDR2 is SQIVND (reference sequence). The CDR3 reads CASSIKLVNTEAFF. The DNA of the CDR3 is TGTGCCAGTAGTATAAAACTGGTGAACACTGAAGCTTTCTTT.

This clonotype was counted many times. The V call is TRBV27, the J call TRBJ1-2; a possible D gene is TRBD1 (5 bases). V was cut by 5 bases and J by 0 bases, with 10 bases left in between. Germline V CDR1 and CDR2: MNHEY, SMNVEV (reference sequence). The CDR3 has 14 amino acids. CDR3 in amino acids: CASSARTTNYGYTF. The DNA of the CDR3 is TGTGCCAGCAGTGCCCGGACAACTAACTATGGCTACACCTTC.

A single count supports this clonotype. V usage is TRBV3-1 and J usage is TRBJ1-1; D perhaps matches TRBD1 (6 bases). The CDR3 contains 15 residues. The germline V gene has CDR1 LGHDT and CDR2 YNNKEL (reference sequence). V lost 2 bases and J lost 6, with 16 bases in between. CDR3 sequence: CASSQSGVPMAEAFF. CDR3 DNA: TGTGCCAGCAGCCAATCAGGGGTACCTATGGCTGAAGCTTTCTTT. Full variable domain (missing parts from reference TRBV3-1 and TRBJ1-1): DTAVSQTPKYLVTQMGNDKSIKCEQNLGHDTMYWYKQDSKKFLKIMFSYNNKELIINETVPNRFSPKSPDKAHLNLHINSLELGDSAVYFCASSQSGVPMAEAFFGQGTRLTVV.

Only a few counts were recorded for this clonotype. The chain combines TRBV15 with TRBJ1-1; TRBD1 matches at 7 bases. After removal of 3 bases from V and 0 bases from J, the junction contained 4 bases not matched to a gene. The CDR3 covers 15 residues. The germline V gene encodes CDR1 LNHNV and CDR2 YYDKDF (reference sequence). The CDR3 protein is CATSRRTGMNTEAFF. The CDR3 bases are TGTGCCACCAGCAGGCGGACAGGAATGAACACTGAAGCTTTCTTT.

This clonotype has just a few counts. V usage is TRBV6-5 and J usage is TRBJ1-2; D remains unclear. Germline-derived CDR1 and CDR2 are MNHEY and SVGAGI. Trimming removed 0 bases at V and 3 bases at J, with 11 bases between. This CDR3 spans 15 amino acids. The CDR3 sequence is CASSYSIRGDYGYTF. The CDR3 DNA follows: TGTGCCAGCAGTTACTCGATTCGGGGAGACTATGGCTACACCTTC.

This chain links TRBV6-1 with TRBJ2-7; tentatively, D is TRBD1 (6 bases). V shed 5 bases and J shed 3 bases, with 26 bases lying between them. CDR3 length: 18 amino acids. CDR1 is MNHNS and CDR2 is SASEGT in the germline V gene. CDR3 loop: CASSPLGAGVLKGYEQYF. The CDR3 DNA reads TGTGCCAGCAGTCCCTTGGGGGCAGGGGTGCTAAAGGGCTACGAGCAGTACTTC.

This clonotype was seen at least ten times. The V and J genes are TRBV12-3 or TRBV12-4 and TRBJ1-5; D uncertain. There are 14 residues in the CDR3. V was shortened by 1 base and J by 6 bases, with 10 bases between the two germline ends. The CDR3 region is CASSLDILGQPQHF. CDR3 sequence (DNA): TGTGCCAGCAGTTTAGACATACTAGGTCAGCCCCAGCATTTT.

This chain joins TRBV2 and TRBJ1-5; possible D gene TRBD1, 5 bases. The germline V gene encodes CDR1 SNHLY and CDR2 FYNNEI. The CDR3 runs 13 residues. V was cut by 8 bases and J by 6 bases, with 14 bases left in between. CDR3 amino acids: CASGIAGLQPQHF. DNA for the CDR3: TGTGCCAGCGGTATAGCAGGGCTTCAGCCCCAGCATTTT. Full variable domain (remainder filled in from reference TRBV2 and TRBJ1-5): EPEVTQTPSHQVTQMGQEVILRCVPISNHLYFYWYRQILGQKVEFLVSFYNNEISEKSEIFDDQFSVERPDGSNFTLKIRSTKLEDSAMYFCASGIAGLQPQHFGDGTRLSIL.

This clonotype has at least ten counts. The J gene is TRBJ2-5, the V gene TRBV12-3 or TRBV12-4; 9 bases map to TRBD1. CDR3 length: 15 amino acids. V dropped 1 base and J dropped 2; count of bases not matched to a gene: 2. CDR3 region: CASSLGDREQETQYF. The CDR3 DNA is TGTGCCAGCAGTTTAGGGGACAGGGAACAAGAGACCCAGTACTTC.

The chain joins TRBV28 to TRBJ1-5; the match to TRBD1 covers 7 bases. Germline loops: CDR1 MDHEN, CDR2 SYDVKM. V trimming: 6 bases; J trimming: 5 bases; junction bases outside the gene matches: 10. There are 15 residues in the CDR3. This CDR3 is CASSLADRDDQPQHF. DNA of the CDR3: TGTGCCAGCAGCTTAGCCGACAGGGACGATCAGCCCCAGCATTTT.

This chain connects TRBV7-9 to TRBJ2-7; TRBD2 agrees at 10 bases. The length of the CDR3 is 19 residues. CDR1 is SEHNR, CDR2 FQNEAQ, per germline (reference sequence). Losses at the gene ends were 4 bases for V and 2 bases for J; bases not matched to a gene: 17. CDR3 residues: CASSSPSGSSGSLPYEQYF. The CDR3 nucleotides read TGTGCCAGCAGCTCACCCAGCGGGTCTAGCGGGAGCCTACCCTACGAGCAGTACTTC.

J is TRBJ2-3 and V is TRBV2; D not certain. Trimming took 5 bases from V and 6 from J, leaving 9 bases between them. Germline CDR1 and CDR2: SNHLY and FYNNEI. This CDR3 has 12 residues. This chain's CDR3 is CASSYYSDTQYF. CDR3 DNA sequence: TGTGCCAGCAGTTACTACTCGGATACGCAGTATTTT.

J is TRBJ2-2 and V is TRBV6-1; TRBD1 aligns across 11 bases. CDR1 MNHNS and CDR2 SASEGT come from the germline V gene. The J segment lost 8 bases and the V segment lost 6 bases, leaving 5 bases of the junction unmatched. The CDR3 runs 14 residues. The CDR3 spells CASRGTGGMGELFF. The CDR3 DNA reads TGTGCCAGCAGGGGGACAGGGGGAATGGGGGAGCTGTTTTTT.

This clonotype has a handful of counts. This sequence joins TRBV6-1 and TRBJ2-2, with D perhaps matching TRBD2 (6 bases). The germline V and J ends were trimmed by 6 bases and 5 bases, with 16 bases remaining between them. The CDR3 extends over 15 amino acids. The germline V gene has CDR1 MNHNS and CDR2 SASEGT. CDR3 region: CASRRLVEGTGELFF. The CDR3 region has the DNA TGTGCCAGCAGAAGACTGGTGGAGGGGACCGGGGAGCTGTTTTTT.

There are a few counts of this clonotype. The chain is built from TRBV30 and TRBJ2-7, with D unresolved. From germline, CDR1 is GTSNPN and CDR2 SVGIG (reference sequence). This CDR3 comprises 12 residues. V dropped 2 bases and J dropped 1 base, with 6 bases sitting between them. As DNA, the CDR3 is TGTGCCTGGAGTAGGATTTCCTACGAGCAGTACTTC. Residues: CAWSRISYEQYF.

The chain carries TRBV5-1 and TRBJ2-7; no reliable D call. The V end lost 0 bases, the J end lost 0 bases, and 10 bases lay between the germline ends. The CDR3 runs 15 residues. Looked up from germline, CDR1 is SGHRS and CDR2 is YFSETQ. The CDR3 is CASSLEAAISYEQYF. The CDR3 nucleotides are TGCGCCAGCAGCTTGGAGGCAGCTATCTCCTACGAGCAGTACTTC.

The chain links TRBV6-2 or TRBV6-3 to TRBJ1-2, with a weak D call TRBD1 (5 bases). Deletions cut 2 bases from V and 7 bases from J, with 20 bases between. The V gene's germline CDR1 is MNHEY and CDR2 SVGEGT. This CDR3 contains 16 residues. The CDR3 is CASSYTPSGEAGGYTF. The CDR3 DNA follows: TGTGCCAGCAGTTACACGCCCTCGGGGGAGGCCGGTGGCTACACCTTC.